Below are 7 T cell receptor beta chains sequenced from a single sample in a study of blood T cell repertoires in COVID-19. Clones were sequenced by immunoSEQ multiplex PCR, and TCRdb holds only the in-frame ones, with some missing. This table holds some 390,000 clones, roughly 86% found once. The sequenced sample consisted of peripheral blood. Every receptor here comes from a woman aged 55-69 years with COVID-19, enrolled during active disease.

V is TRBV3-1 (or the pseudogene TRBV3-2) and J is TRBJ2-5; weak D call: TRBD1 (6 bases). This CDR3 comprises 18 residues. Trimming took off 5 bases at V and 1 base at J, with 23 bases between the two ends. CDR1 is LGHDT, CDR2 YNNKEL, per germline (reference sequence). The CDR3 DNA reads as TGTGCCAGCAGCTCGAGGCGAGGCCGGGACATACCCCAAGAGACCCAGTACTTC. It is translated as CASSSRRGRDIPQETQYF.

This clone was recorded once. The rearrangement joins TRBV18 to TRBJ2-1; perhaps TRBD2 as D (5 bases). From germline, CDR1 is KGHSH and CDR2 LQKENI. V lost 6 bases and J lost 0, with 9 bases in between. This CDR3 is built from 14 residues. The CDR3 sequence is CASSSGNSYNEQFF. The CDR3 DNA reads TGTGCCAGCTCGAGCGGTAACTCCTACAATGAGCAGTTCTTC.

This clone appeared a few times. The chain uses TRBV25-1 and TRBJ2-7; the D gene is possibly TRBD2 (5 bases). The germline gives CDR1 MGHDK, CDR2 SYGVNS. The CDR3 contains 13 residues. Trimming removed 5 bases at V and 3 bases at J, with 11 bases between. CDR3 amino acids: CASSRGKGYEQYF. DNA for the CDR3: TGTGCCAGCAGTCGGGGTAAGGGCTACGAGCAGTACTTC.

The rearrangement links TRBV24-1 to TRBJ2-3, with 7 bases matching TRBD1. The CDR3 has 15 residues. CDR1 KGHDR and CDR2 SFDVKD come from the germline V gene. V gave up 7 bases and J gave up 2 bases; unmatched junction bases: 8. The CDR3 bases are TGTGCCACCAGGTCAGGGGGTCACGACACAGATACGCAGTATTTT. The encoded protein is CATRSGGHDTDTQYF.

This chain uses TRBV19 with TRBJ1-1; 9 bases fit TRBD1. CDR1 is LNHDA, CDR2 SQIVND, per germline (reference sequence). The CDR3 consists of 15 residues. The J segment lost 7 bases and the V segment lost 4 bases, leaving 10 bases of the junction unmatched. CDR3 DNA: TGTGCCAGTAGTACCACCGGGACAGGGCCGATTGAAGCTTTCTTT. Its translation is CASSTTGTGPIEAFF. Full variable domain (remainder filled in from reference TRBV19 and TRBJ1-1): DGGITQSPKYLFRKEGQNVTLSCEQNLNHDAMYWYRQDPGQGLRLIYYSQIVNDFQKGDIAEGYSVSREKKESFPLTVTSAQKNPTAFYLCASSTTGTGPIEAFFGQGTRLTVV.

This chain connects TRBV7-2 to TRBJ2-1; D unclear. The CDR3 consists of 14 residues. Germline CDR1 is SGHTA and CDR2 is FQGNSA. Between the trimmed V and J ends, which lost 4 bases and 1 base, there was a span of 8 bases. CDR3 region: CASSSPMSYNEQFF. As DNA, the CDR3 is TGTGCCAGCAGCTCCCCCATGTCCTACAATGAGCAGTTCTTC.

J is TRBJ2-3 and V is TRBV15, with 14 bases that match TRBD2. V trimming: 8 bases; J trimming: 8 bases; junction bases outside the gene matches: 6. Germline CDR1 and CDR2: LNHNV and YYDKDF (reference sequence). This CDR3 region has 14 residues. The CDR3 spells CATDLGLAGATQYF. The CDR3 DNA sequence: TGTGCCACCGACTTGGGACTAGCGGGGGCTACGCAGTATTTT.